Sequencing of this T cell receptor (beta chain) was carried out in a study of shared T cell receptors in the human thymus. CDR3 length: 16 amino acids. Between the trimmed V and J ends, which lost 5 bases and 0 bases, there was a span of 15 bases. From germline, CDR1 is LNHDA and CDR2 SQIVND (reference sequence). Method: immunoSEQ multiplex PCR; TCRdb's copy keeps in-frame clones and lacks some. The table has 650,000 to 950,000 clones, 70% to 90% seen once. The same sample was also studied in work on human thymus T cells. This second report adds: The thymus was resected at corrective cardiac surgery. Unrelated individuals reportedly shared highly overlapping thymic TCR repertoires.

The sequenced sample was thymocytes. The sequence was obtained from a girl under three years old with a congenital heart defect. V gene TRBV19 combines with J gene TRBJ2-3, with a tentative D call TRBD1 (5 bases). The CDR3 coding sequence is TGTGCCAGTAGTCTTAAAGGGGCGGCTAGCACAGATACGCAGTATTTT. It translates to CASSLKGAASTDTQYF.